The present T cell receptor (beta chain) was sequenced within a study of T cells in Graves' hyperthyroidism and ophthalmopathy (dated by TCRdb to about 2019). A note on the overall study: Peripheral blood samples were taken at initial diagnosis, before any treatment was given. The paper describes TCR Vbeta CDR3 sequencing of 135 peripheral blood samples, made up of 43 ophthalmopathy patients, over 70 hyperthyroidism patients and 17 progressor patients. After blood sampling, hyperthyroidism patients were treated with methimazole at a starting dose of 30 mg daily, and ophthalmopathy patients were treated with high-dose intravenous methylprednisolone. For training and testing, the 80 to 100 patients in the discovery cohort were randomly divided in a 7:3 ratio. TCR V-J signatures able to tell the groups apart were searched for in a discovery cohort of 90 to 100 patients, of whom roughly 42 had Graves' ophthalmopathy and roughly 58 had stable Graves' hyperthyroidism. An independent validation cohort of 18 to 20 hyperthyroidism patients and 17 patients who later progressed to ophthalmopathy tested prospective prediction of ophthalmopathy. In over five Graves' hyperthyroidism patients, the study also compared T-cell repertoires from thyroid tissue with T-cell repertoires from blood. What the research found in general, with its limitations: Sample size was not statistically predetermined, and blinding of investigators to group allocation was not performed. During validation, the model predicted progression to ophthalmopathy a median of roughly 7.1 months ahead of onset, with just under 71% sensitivity and around 73% specificity. Blood samples also contained most of the expanded thyroid clonotypes (frequency above 0.001), which suggests that blood repertoires may reflect thyroid immune responses. Ophthalmopathy was separated from stable hyperthyroidism by a 13 V-J signature model, with about 86% sensitivity and 81% to 82% specificity obtained in cross-validation and 80%/75% obtained in testing.

The TCR beta CDR3 regions were amplified from the RNA transcripts. A first-round RT-PCR of the TCR CDR3 used the HTBI primer set with the Qiagen OneStep RT-PCR kit. A second multiplex PCR round built the libraries, followed by size selection and purification. Sequencing of the libraries was done on an Illumina HiSeq2000 using paired-end 100 bp reads. The paper's processing steps were these. Raw data were processed with SOAPnuke, discarding reads with adapters, uncalled bases, mean Phred below 15, or no exact constant-primer or identifier match. High-quality paired reads were merged using COPE v1.2.5, and each unique nucleotide sequence was defined as a clonotype. MiTCR v1.1 was used to align the clonotypes against IMGT TRBV, TRBD and TRBJ reference segments. The analysis included only V-J combinations with a frequency above 0.0001, which together covered around 99% of the repertoires. A TCS score was defined as the ratio between F50 (clonal expansion) and ExV (chaos), using BLOSUM62-based TCRdist between CDR3 peptides within each V-J. Welch's t-statistics and random forest reduced 500 to 650 V-J features to roughly 13, which were used in a naive Bayes classifier (R e1071). The public reads were reprocessed in TCRdb via fastp at Q25 and MiXCR, keeping in-frame beta chains. Every entry covers one CDR3 protein and lists the most common genes and DNA from its rows. The V and J calls, along with clone size, are taken from TCRdb and not from the paper's own processing. The sample table records under 350,000 distinct CDR3 sequences; approximately 13% of these occur just once. Approximately 7.9% of the sample comes from the top ten.

From its cysteine to its phenylalanine, the CDR3 spans 13 amino acids. Just the 39-base CDR3 DNA is kept, in frame starting at base 1. V is shortened by 3 bases, J by 4 bases, and the region joining them spans 7 bases. There are many counts of this clonotype. This receptor's antigen is unknown. Qualities for individual bases were not recorded, and no much larger clone is one base off. A patient counted as having stable Graves' hyperthyroidism if no progression to ophthalmopathy occurred over 18 months of follow-up. The hyperthyroidism patients were between 18 and 65 years old and newly diagnosed, with a disease duration of less than 2 months. Any patient with an uncontrolled infection, another autoimmune disease, pregnancy or lactation was excluded. Diagnoses were established on the basis of clinical symptoms, serum thyroxine and TRAb, thyroid ultrasound, and orbital computed tomography. PBMCs were isolated from 8 to 10 ml of fresh peripheral blood by Ficoll-Paque density gradient centrifugation. Trizol reagent was used to extract total RNA, and RNA quality was then checked on an Agilent 2100 Bioanalyzer.

The specimen sequenced was blood. The chain uses TRBV12-3 or TRBV12-4 and TRBJ1-3; no D gene is confidently identified. The source of this sequence is a woman in her thirties or forties with Graves' hyperthyroidism. CDR3 loop: CASSFLPGNTIYF. The sequence in DNA is TGTGCCAGCAGTTTTCTCCCCGGAAACACCATATATTTT.